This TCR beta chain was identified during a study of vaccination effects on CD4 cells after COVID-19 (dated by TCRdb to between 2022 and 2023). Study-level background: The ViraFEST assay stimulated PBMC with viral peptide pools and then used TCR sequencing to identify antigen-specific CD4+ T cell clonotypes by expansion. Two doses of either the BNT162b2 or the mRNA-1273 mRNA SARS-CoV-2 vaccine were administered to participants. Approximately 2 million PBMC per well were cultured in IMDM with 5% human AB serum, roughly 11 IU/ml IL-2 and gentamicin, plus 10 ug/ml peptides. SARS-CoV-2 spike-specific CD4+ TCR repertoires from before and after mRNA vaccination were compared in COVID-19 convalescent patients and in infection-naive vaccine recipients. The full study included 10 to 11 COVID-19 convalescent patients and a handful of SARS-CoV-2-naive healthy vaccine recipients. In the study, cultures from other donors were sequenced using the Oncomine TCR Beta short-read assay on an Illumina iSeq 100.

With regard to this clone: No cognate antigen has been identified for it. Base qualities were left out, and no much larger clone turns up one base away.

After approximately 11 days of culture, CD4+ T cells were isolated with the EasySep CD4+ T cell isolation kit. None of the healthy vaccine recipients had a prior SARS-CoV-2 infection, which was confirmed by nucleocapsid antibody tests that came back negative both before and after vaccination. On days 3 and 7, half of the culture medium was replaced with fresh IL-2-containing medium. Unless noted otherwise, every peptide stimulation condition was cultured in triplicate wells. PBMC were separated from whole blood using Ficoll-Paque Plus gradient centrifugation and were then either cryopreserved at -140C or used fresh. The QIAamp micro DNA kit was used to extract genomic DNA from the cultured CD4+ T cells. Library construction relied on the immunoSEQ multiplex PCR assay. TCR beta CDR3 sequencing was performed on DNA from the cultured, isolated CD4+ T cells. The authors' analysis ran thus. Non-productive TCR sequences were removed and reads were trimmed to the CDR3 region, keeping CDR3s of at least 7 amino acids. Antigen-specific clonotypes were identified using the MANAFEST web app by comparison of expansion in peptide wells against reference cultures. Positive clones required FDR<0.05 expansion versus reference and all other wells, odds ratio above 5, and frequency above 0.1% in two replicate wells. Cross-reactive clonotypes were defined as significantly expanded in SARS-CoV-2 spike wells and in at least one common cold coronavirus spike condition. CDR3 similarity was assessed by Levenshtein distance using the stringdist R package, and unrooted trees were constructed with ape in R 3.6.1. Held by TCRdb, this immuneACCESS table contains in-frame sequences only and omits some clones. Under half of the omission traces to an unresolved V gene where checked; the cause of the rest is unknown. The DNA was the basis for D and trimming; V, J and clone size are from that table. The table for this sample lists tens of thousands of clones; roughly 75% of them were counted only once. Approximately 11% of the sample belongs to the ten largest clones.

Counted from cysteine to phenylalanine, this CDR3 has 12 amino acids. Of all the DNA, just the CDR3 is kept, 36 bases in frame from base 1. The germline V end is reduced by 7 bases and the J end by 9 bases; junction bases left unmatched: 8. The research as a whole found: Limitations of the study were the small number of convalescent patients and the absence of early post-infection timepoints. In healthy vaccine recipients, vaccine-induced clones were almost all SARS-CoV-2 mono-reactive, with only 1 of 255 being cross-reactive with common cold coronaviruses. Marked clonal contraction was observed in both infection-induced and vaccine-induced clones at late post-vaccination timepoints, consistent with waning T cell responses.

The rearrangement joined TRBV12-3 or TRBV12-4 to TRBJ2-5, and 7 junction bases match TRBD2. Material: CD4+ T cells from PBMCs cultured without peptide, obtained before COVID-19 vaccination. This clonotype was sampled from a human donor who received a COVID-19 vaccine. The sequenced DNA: TGTGCCAGCACCTTGGGCGCGGGGGCCCAGTACTTC. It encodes CASTLGAGAQYF.